This T cell receptor (beta chain) was captured by sequencing in a study of cytomegalovirus exposure and HLA in healthy donors. PCR involved 60 Vbeta and 13 Jbeta primers. Sequencing used immunoSEQ multiplex PCR; TCRdb keeps in-frame clones, though not all of them. Among roughly 110,000 clones, over 65% were seen once, and the ten largest hold roughly 4.2%. Points from the study as a whole: HLA allele associations emerged for around 15,000 TCR beta sequences in a later analysis, at 0.05 false discovery rate. A link between a missense DCLRE1C variant and TCR beta V- and J-gene trimming emerged from a later analysis. An ancestry cluster, one associated with Asian ancestry, reportedly showed fewer N-insertions than the approximately 650-donor mean in a later analysis.

Healthy individuals who donated bone marrow served as the donors. The germline gives CDR1 LNHDA, CDR2 SQIVND (reference sequence). The length of the CDR3 is 16 residues. The V gene end was trimmed by 4 bases and the J gene end by 0 bases; junction bases not matched to a gene: 4. On this clone itself: No antigen is known for it.

The material sequenced was PBMCs. The sequence derives from a woman in her thirties or forties in good health and CMV-seropositive. This rearrangement joins TRBV19 to TRBJ2-2; TRBD1 matches at 8 bases. CDR3 sequence reads: CASSRGQGPNTGELFF. The CDR3 nucleotides read TGTGCCAGTAGTAGAGGACAGGGACCGAACACCGGGGAGCTGTTTTTT.